The 30 T cell receptor beta chains listed next were all sequenced from one sample in a study of beta chain features in type 1 diabetes. Study conclusions and caveats: Shortening that was moderate but significant affected the TCRB CDR3s of Type 1 diabetes patients in all four CD4+ subsets.

Of the isolated RNA, all was reverse transcribed, and so the sequenced material was expressed TCRB transcripts. Method: immunoSEQ multiplex PCR; TCRdb's copy keeps in-frame clones and lacks some. The sample contains about 700,000 clones, roughly 13% of which appear only once. The antigens for these receptors are not known. Material for sequencing was naive CD4+ T cells from blood. The source is a man between 18 and 29 years old with type 1 diabetes.

The chain combines TRBV27 with TRBJ1-5, with 10 bases aligning to TRBD1. Germline CDR1 reads MNHEY; CDR2 reads SMNVEV (reference sequence). This CDR3 is built from 16 residues. After removal of 5 bases from V and 0 bases from J, the junction contained 4 bases not matched to a gene. CDR3 sequence: CASSPGTGASNQPQHF. CDR3 nucleotide sequence: TGTGCCAGCAGTCCGGGGACAGGGGCTAGCAATCAGCCCCAGCATTTT.

This clone was counted between two and nine times. The chain joins TRBV7-9 to TRBJ1-4; D uncertain. V lost 6 bases and J lost 6, with 11 bases in between. The CDR3 spans 13 residues. The V gene's germline CDR1 is SEHNR and CDR2 FQNEAQ (reference sequence). The CDR3 nucleotides read TGTGCCAGCAGTCGCCACGGGGATGAAAAACTGTTTTTT. Its translation is CASSRHGDEKLFF.

The chain employs TRBV15 and TRBJ1-1; no clear D gene. The ends were cut back, 0 bases at V and 5 bases at J, with 10 bases in the middle. Germline V gives CDR1 LNHNV, CDR2 YYDKDF (reference sequence). The CDR3 contains 14 residues. The CDR3 sequence: CATSRDGPGTEAFF. The DNA of the CDR3 is TGTGCCACCAGCAGAGATGGGCCTGGGACTGAAGCTTTCTTT.

This clone has only a few counts. The J gene is TRBJ2-5, the V gene TRBV9; a weak D match, TRBD2 (6 bases). There are 15 residues in the CDR3. CDR1 and CDR2 from the germline V gene are SGDLS and YYNGEE. V dropped 3 bases and J dropped 1 base, with 13 bases sitting between them. This chain's CDR3 is CASSGEDGAQETQYF. In DNA, the CDR3 is TGTGCCAGCAGCGGGGAGGACGGGGCCCAAGAGACCCAGTACTTC.

This clone occurred a few times. V usage is TRBV28 and J usage is TRBJ2-4; D is possibly TRBD2 (5 bases). Trimming took off 2 bases at V and 6 bases at J, with 5 bases between the two ends. The CDR3 runs 12 residues. The germline V gene encodes CDR1 MDHEN and CDR2 SYDVKM. CDR3: CASSLGGNIQYF. CDR3 nucleotide sequence: TGTGCCAGCAGTTTAGGAGGAAACATTCAGTACTTC.

The rearrangement uses TRBV21-1 and TRBJ1-1; the table's D call, TRBD1, was not checked against the DNA. TRBV21-1 is a documented pseudogene. CDR3 length equals 17 residues. The CDR3 loop reads CASSIADRGPMNTEAFF. CDR3 coding DNA: TGTGCCAGCAGCATTGCGGACAGGGGGCCGATGAACACTGAAGCTTTCTTT.

V is TRBV9 and J is TRBJ1-5; no reliable D call. Germline V gives CDR1 SGDLS, CDR2 YYNGEE. Trimming took 3 bases from V and 0 from J, leaving 4 bases between them. This CDR3 has 13 amino acids. CDR3 in amino acids: CASSGNSNQPQHF. CDR3 in DNA: TGTGCCAGCAGCGGAAATAGCAATCAGCCCCAGCATTTT.

This clone has only a few counts. The rearrangement uses TRBV6-6 and TRBJ2-7; D not certain. The germline gives CDR1 MNHNY, CDR2 SVGAGI (reference sequence). The CDR3 has 13 residues. The V and J ends lost 0 bases and 4 bases respectively, with 7 bases between them. This CDR3 reads CASSYSTQYEQYF. CDR3 coding DNA: TGTGCCAGCAGTTACTCGACGCAGTACGAGCAGTACTTC.

This clone has only a few counts. This sample includes further DNA sequences coding for the same CDR3. V gene TRBV30 combines with J gene TRBJ1-5; no definite D call. V was shortened by 4 bases and J by 2 bases, with 9 bases between the two germline ends. CDR3 size: 13 residues. Germline V gene lookup returns CDR1 GTSNPN and CDR2 SVGIG (reference sequence). CDR3 residues: CAWTAGGNQPQHF. Written as DNA, the CDR3 is TGTGCCTGGACCGCCGGGGGCAATCAGCCCCAGCATTTT.

The chain recombines TRBV5-1 with TRBJ1-5; TRBD1 might be the D (6 bases). Trimming pared 0 bases from V and 3 bases from J, leaving 7 bases between. Germline CDR1 and CDR2: SGHRS and YFSETQ. The CDR3 covers 14 residues. This chain's CDR3 is CASSLAGANQPQHF. For the CDR3, the DNA is TGCGCCAGCAGCTTGGCAGGGGCCAATCAGCCCCAGCATTTT.

There are a few counts of this clone. V usage is TRBV7-6 and J usage is TRBJ2-7; the match to TRBD1 covers 8 bases. Looked up from germline, CDR1 is SGHVS and CDR2 is FNYEAQ. Trimming cost V 3 bases and J 5 bases; bases outside gene matches: 18. This CDR3 has 18 amino acids. The CDR3 region has the DNA TGTGCCAGCAGCTTTACTCACTTGCGGACAGGGAATAGGAACGAGCAGTACTTC. Its translation: CASSFTHLRTGNRNEQYF.

This clone showed up just a few times. The chain is built from TRBV29-1 and TRBJ2-7; 11 nucleotides align to TRBD2. The CDR3 contains 14 residues. Trimming removed 4 bases from V and 4 bases from J; junction bases left unmatched: 6. Germline loops: CDR1 SQVTM, CDR2 ANQGSEA. The CDR3 is CSVGVAGGLYEQYF. CDR3 in DNA: TGCAGCGTTGGGGTAGCGGGGGGGCTTTACGAGCAGTACTTC.

CDR3 loop: CAWSGAGYEKLFF. As DNA, the CDR3 is TGTGCCTGGAGTGGCGCAGGGTATGAAAAACTGTTTTTT. The rearrangement uses TRBV30 and TRBJ1-4; tentatively, D is TRBD1 (5 bases). Germline loops: CDR1 GTSNPN, CDR2 SVGIG (reference sequence). This CDR3 spans 13 amino acids. Trimming stripped 1 base from V and 6 bases from J, with 9 bases between.

This clone was picked up a small number of times. The rearrangement uses TRBV29-1 and TRBJ2-6, with D possibly TRBD1 on 6 matching bases. V lost 5 bases, J lost 0 bases, and 11 bases lay in between. The germline V gene encodes CDR1 SQVTM and CDR2 ANQGSEA. The CDR3 loop spans 15 amino acids. The CDR3, as DNA: TGCAGCGTTTATACAGGGAGCTCTGGGGCCAACGTCCTGACTTTC. Amino acids: CSVYTGSSGANVLTF.

This clone was found a few times. V usage is TRBV18 and J usage is TRBJ1-3; a weak D match, TRBD1 (5 bases). This CDR3 has 16 residues. From germline, CDR1 is KGHSH and CDR2 LQKENI. The V gene lost 1 base and the J gene lost 0 bases, with 10 bases spanning the gap. The CDR3 region is CASSPQGRDSGNTIYF. The CDR3, as DNA: TGTGCCAGCTCACCACAGGGACGGGACTCTGGAAACACCATATATTTT.

To note about this clone: The same CDR3 can be traced to other DNA sequences in this sample. The chain links TRBV27 to TRBJ2-1; unclear D gene. Germline V gives CDR1 MNHEY, CDR2 SMNVEV (reference sequence). The V and J ends lost 1 base and 8 bases respectively, with 3 bases between them. This CDR3 is built from 11 residues. The CDR3 DNA sequence: TGTGCCAGCAGTTTATTGGATGAGCAGTTCTTC. Its protein is CASSLLDEQFF.

The J gene is TRBJ1-2, the V gene TRBV10-3, with 7 bases that match TRBD1. CDR1 and CDR2 from the germline V gene are ENHRY and SYGVKD. The CDR3 has 13 amino acids. J lost 4 bases, V lost 4 bases, and 3 bases had no gene match. The CDR3 DNA reads TGTGCCATCAGTGCGGACAGGAGCTATGGCTACACCTTC. This gives the protein CAISADRSYGYTF.

The chain employs TRBV29-1 and TRBJ2-5; D might be TRBD2 (6 bases). From germline, CDR1 is SQVTM and CDR2 ANQGSEA. This CDR3 region has 12 residues. V lost 7 bases and J lost 5, with 14 bases in between. This chain's CDR3 is CSGVASEETQYF. CDR3 in DNA: TGCAGCGGTGTGGCTAGCGAGGAGACCCAGTACTTC.

A few counts support this clone. The V and J genes are TRBV5-1 and TRBJ2-1; 14 bases are shared with TRBD2. This CDR3 contains 15 residues. The germline gives CDR1 SGHRS, CDR2 YFSETQ. Unmatched junction bases numbered 6, after V lost 4 bases and J lost 9 bases. CDR3 coding DNA: TGCGCCAGCAGCCTAGGGACTAGCGGGGGTCGTGAGCAGTTCTTC. Translated, it gives CASSLGTSGGREQFF. Full variable domain (missing parts from reference TRBV5-1 and TRBJ2-1): KAGVTQTPRYLIKTRGQQVTLSCSPISGHRSVSWYQQTPGQGLQFLFEYFSETQRNKGNFPGRFSGRQFSNSRSEMNVSTLELGDSALYLCASSLGTSGGREQFFGPGTRLTVL.

This clone turned up a few times. The chain has TRBV7-9 and TRBJ1-1; D is possibly TRBD1 (6 bases). Trimming removed 7 bases at V and 0 bases at J, with 12 bases between. The germline CDR1 and CDR2 sequences are SEHNR and FQNEAQ (reference sequence). The CDR3 covers 14 residues. The CDR3, as DNA: TGTGCCAGCACTCTTGGGGGCATGAACACTGAAGCTTTCTTT. This sequence encodes CASTLGGMNTEAFF.

The table lists this clone with a few counts. The J gene is TRBJ1-2, the V gene TRBV2; 7 nucleotides match TRBD1. Trimming cost V 7 bases and J 8 bases; bases outside gene matches: 10. Germline V gene data show CDR1 as SNHLY and CDR2 as FYNNEI. This CDR3 comprises 13 residues. DNA for the CDR3: TGTGCCAGCAAGATGGGAGGGGGCAACGGCTACACCTTC. Translated, it gives CASKMGGGNGYTF.

The chain links TRBV19 to TRBJ1-2; 9 bases line up with TRBD1. The CDR3 spans 15 residues. Germline assignment: CDR1 LNHDA and CDR2 SQIVND (reference sequence). V shed 4 bases, J shed 8 bases, and the junction held 11 bases outside the gene matches. The CDR3 loop reads CASSKMGQGVGGYTF. The CDR3 DNA reads TGTGCCAGTAGTAAAATGGGACAGGGTGTGGGAGGCTACACCTTC.

This clone has more than one count but fewer than ten. This chain uses TRBV7-2 with TRBJ2-7; D may correspond to TRBD1 or TRBD2 (6 bases each). Deletions cut 2 bases from V and 5 bases from J, with 13 bases between. This CDR3 has 14 amino acids. Germline loops: CDR1 SGHTA, CDR2 FQGNSA. The CDR3 sequence: CASSLNGGPNEQYF. The CDR3, as DNA: TGTGCCAGCAGCTTAAACGGGGGCCCTAACGAGCAGTACTTC. The entire variable domain, with the rest obtained from reference TRBV7-2 and TRBJ2-7, is as follows: GAGVSQSPSNKVTEKGKDVELRCDPISGHTALYWYRQSLGQGLEFLIYFQGNSAPDKSGLPSDRFSAERTGGSVSTLTIQRTQQEDSAVYLCASSLNGGPNEQYFGPGTRLTVT.

The genes are TRBV5-1 and TRBJ2-1, with D tentatively TRBD1 (7 bases). V lost 6 bases, J lost 3 bases, and 16 bases lay in between. The CDR3 length is 15 residues. Germline CDR1 is SGHRS and CDR2 is YFSETQ. The CDR3 loop reads CASTWTGGDYNEQFF. The DNA of the CDR3 is TGCGCCAGCACCTGGACAGGAGGGGACTACAATGAGCAGTTCTTC.

The rearrangement uses TRBV27 and TRBJ2-5, with a possible D match to TRBD2 (6 bases). This CDR3 is 14 amino acids long. V was clipped by 6 bases and J by 4 bases, with 15 bases between them. From germline, CDR1 is MNHEY and CDR2 SMNVEV (reference sequence). The CDR3 DNA sequence: TGTGCCAGCAGGTTCACTAGCTCGGTAGAGACCCAGTACTTC. Amino acid sequence: CASRFTSSVETQYF.

This sequence joins TRBV7-9 and TRBJ2-5; the D is unclear. CDR3 length: 12 amino acids. V was clipped by 5 bases and J by 3 bases, with 7 bases between them. The germline gives CDR1 SEHNR, CDR2 FQNEAQ (reference sequence). CDR3 coding DNA: TGTGCCAGCAGCCCGATCGAAGAGACCCAGTACTTC. Translated, it gives CASSPIEETQYF.

The CDR3 DNA sequence: TGCGCCAGCAGCCAAGGGCCGGGCAGGGCCCCTGAAGCTTTCTTT. It codes for CASSQGPGRAPEAFF. The chain recombines TRBV4-1 with TRBJ1-1; possible D gene TRBD1, 5 bases. V lost 1 base to trimming and J lost 6 bases, with 15 bases between them. The CDR3 is made up of 15 amino acids. CDR1 is MGHRA, CDR2 YSYEKL, per germline.

The V call is TRBV4-1, the J call TRBJ2-5, with 7 positions matching TRBD2. The CDR3 is 14 amino acids. V dropped 8 bases and J dropped 6; count of bases not matched to a gene: 12. Germline V gene data show CDR1 as MGHRA and CDR2 as YSYEKL. In DNA form, the CDR3 reads TGCGCCAGCCAAAACCGGGGGGAGGGGAAGACCCAGTACTTC. Amino acid sequence: CASQNRGEGKTQYF.

This clone was detected a few times. Here the CDR3 reads CASSFEGVQPQHF. The CDR3 DNA is TGTGCCAGCAGTTTTGAAGGGGTTCAGCCCCAGCATTTT. This chain uses TRBV28 with TRBJ1-5; perhaps TRBD1 as D (5 bases). Between the trimmed V and J ends, which lost 3 bases and 6 bases, there was a span of 9 bases. The CDR3 totals 13 residues. Germline CDR1 is MDHEN and CDR2 is SYDVKM.

This rearrangement joins TRBV5-1 to TRBJ1-1; TRBD1 matches at 10 bases. V was pared by 4 bases and J by 0 bases, with 3 bases of the junction left unmatched. CDR1 SGHRS and CDR2 YFSETQ come from the germline V gene. The CDR3 is made up of 15 amino acids. The CDR3 region is CASSPGQGMNTEAFF. CDR3 in DNA: TGCGCCAGCAGCCCGGGACAGGGGATGAACACTGAAGCTTTCTTT.